These 21 T cell receptor beta chains were sequenced from one sample in a study of tumor-infiltrating lymphocytes in oesophageal squamous cell carcinoma (dated by TCRdb to about 2016). Libraries were prepared through PCR. Sequencing was carried out with an Illumina HiSeq 2000. TCRdb passed the public sequencing reads through fastp at Q25 and MiXCR, retaining productive beta sequences. All rows with the same CDR3 protein become a single entry with the most common DNA and genes. The sample records just over 15,000 distinct CDR3 sequences, over 50% of which are singletons. The ten largest clones capture more than 35% of the sample. Source material: esophageal tumor tissue. These receptors all stem from a female donor with esophageal squamous cell carcinoma.

The V call is TRBV7-2, the J call TRBJ1-1, with D perhaps matching TRBD1 (5 bases). The germline V gene has CDR1 SGHTA and CDR2 FQGNSA. There are 13 residues in the CDR3. Trimming shortened V by 5 bases and J by 2 bases, and 9 bases separated the two germline ends. CDR3: CASSQQENTEAFF. Here the CDR3 DNA reads TGTGCCAGCAGCCAACAGGAAAACACTGAAGCTTTCTTT.

This sequence joins TRBV7-2 and TRBJ2-7; D may be TRBD2 (5 bases). The end of the DNA fits TRBJ2-1 better, so the J call may be wrong. The CDR3 consists of 14 residues. From germline, CDR1 is SGHTA and CDR2 FQGNSA. CDR3 residues: CASSLVAKYNEQFF. DNA for the CDR3: TGTGCCAGCAGCTTGGTAGCGAAATACAATGAGCAGTTCTTC.

The table lists this clonotype with a count of one. This chain's CDR3 is CASSRLGTLYNEQYF. The CDR3 DNA is TGTGCCAGCAGCCGTCTCGGGACACTTTACAATGAGCAGTACTTC. This chain joins TRBV28 and TRBJ2-1; D is perhaps TRBD1 (6 bases). The J call could be wrong; TRBJ2-7 is a better fit for the DNA end. The V gene's germline CDR1 is MDHEN and CDR2 SYDVKM. This CDR3 has 15 amino acids.

This chain joins TRBV7-2 and TRBJ2-4, with 8 bases identical to TRBD2. The closer fit of TRBJ2-7 to the DNA end suggests the J call may be wrong. CDR1 is SGHTA and CDR2 is FQGNSA in the germline V gene. This CDR3 contains 13 residues. The CDR3 here is CASSRLASGEQYF. CDR3 sequence (DNA): TGTGCCAGCAGCCGACTAGCGTCGGGCGAGCAGTACTTC.

This clonotype was seen only a few times. This chain uses TRBV12-5 with TRBJ2-5; the match to TRBD2 covers 9 bases. The junction had 2 bases not matched to a gene; V was cut back by 3 bases and J by 0 bases. CDR1 and CDR2 (germline): LGHNT, FRNRAP. CDR3 size: 15 residues. CDR3: CASGFGLAYQETQYF. DNA of the CDR3: TGTGCTAGTGGTTTCGGACTAGCGTACCAAGAGACCCAGTACTTC.

This clonotype was observed a handful of times. V usage is TRBV7-8 and J usage is TRBJ2-3, with D possibly being TRBD1 (7 bases). Trimming removed 1 base at V and 5 bases at J, with 10 bases between. Per germline, CDR1 SGHVS and CDR2 FQNEAQ. The CDR3 extends over 14 amino acids. CDR3 DNA: TGTGCCAGCAGCTTAGACAGGGGAGGAGATACGCAGTATTTT. Translation: CASSLDRGGDTQYF.

About this clonotype: The CDR3 carries no conserved terminal phenylalanine or tryptophan, so it likely arises from a read error. This chain uses TRBV7-3 with TRBJ2-1; 9 bases are a match to TRBD2. This CDR3 is built from 16 residues. V gave up 5 bases and J gave up 9 bases; unmatched junction bases: 14. CDR1 is SGHTA and CDR2 is FQGTGA in the germline V gene. The CDR3 reads CASSLPPTSGGVEQFL. CDR3 sequence (DNA): TGTGCCAGCAGCCTACCACCGACTAGCGGCGGGGTTGAGCAGTTCCTC.

This clonotype was seen once. The CDR3 does not close with the conserved phenylalanine or tryptophan, likely indicating a read error. No DNA is shown, since the ends of the CDR3 on it are uncertain; the CDR3 is the one TCRdb lists. The chain combines TRBV6-1 with TRBJ2-3; TRBD2, the table's D call, lacks a check against the DNA. Per germline, CDR1 MNHNS and CDR2 SASEGT. The CDR3 is made up of 15 amino acids, end residues included. Here the CDR3 reads CASSYGEIGEQFFGP.

V is TRBV18 and J is TRBJ2-3, with D possibly being TRBD1 (5 bases). CDR3 length equals 15 residues. The V end was cut by 2 bases, the J end by 2 bases, with 11 bases between. Germline V gives CDR1 KGHSH, CDR2 LQKENI. The chain's CDR3 is CASSPRGTLTDTQYF. The CDR3 nucleotides read TGTGCCAGCTCACCAAGGGGAACCCTCACAGATACGCAGTATTTT.

This chain uses TRBV6-8 with TRBJ2-5, with 11 bases lining up with TRBD1. Gene TRBJ2-1 matches the end of the DNA better, so the J call may be wrong. The CDR3 runs 16 residues. Germline assignment: CDR1 MNHGY and CDR2 SAAAGT. CDR3 in DNA: TGTGCCAGCAGTTACTTGGGGGGGACAGGGGGTAATGAGCAGTTCTTC. It codes for CASSYLGGTGGNEQFF.

The chain links TRBV7-2 to TRBJ2-3, with D possibly matching TRBD1 (5 bases). This CDR3 comprises 15 residues. The germline CDR1 and CDR2 sequences are SGHTA and FQGNSA. The germline V and J ends were trimmed by 1 base and 0 bases, with 8 bases remaining between them. The CDR3 region is CASSLVRGSTDTQYF. The CDR3 DNA reads as TGTGCCAGCAGCTTAGTAAGGGGTAGCACAGATACGCAGTATTTT.

The CDR3 region has the DNA TGTGCCAGCAGAAAAGGGACGGTCATCCAAGAGACCCAGTACTTC. It is translated as CASRKGTVIQETQYF. This chain links TRBV7-8 with TRBJ2-6; D could derive from TRBD1 or TRBD2 (5 bases each). Matching the DNA end better, TRBJ2-5 makes the J call doubtful. The CDR3 contains 15 residues. The V gene's germline CDR1 is SGHVS and CDR2 FQNEAQ.

This clonotype was found many times. The chain has TRBV12-3 or TRBV12-4 and TRBJ1-4; TRBD1 is a possible D gene (6 bases). The CDR3 sequence is 13 residues long. With 2 bases removed from V and 5 bases from J, the gap between germline ends came to 6 bases. In nucleotides, the CDR3 is TGTGCCAGCAGTTTAAGGGGGAATGAAAAACTGTTTTTT. Translating gives CASSLRGNEKLFF.

In its sample, this clonotype was seen once. V and J are TRBV7-2 and TRBJ2-3; D is perhaps TRBD2 (7 bases). TRBJ2-1 explains the end of the DNA better; the J call may be wrong. CDR3 length: 15 residues. CDR1 SGHTA and CDR2 FQGNSA come from the germline V gene. The CDR3: CASSLTGGHRDEQFF. The CDR3 DNA sequence: TGTGCCAGCAGTCTCACGGGAGGCCACAGGGATGAGCAGTTCTTC.

The chain combines TRBV7-2 with TRBJ1-4, with 7 bases matching TRBD1. Germline trimming cut 4 bases from V and 7 bases from J; bases unmatched to any gene: 6. The CDR3 contains 14 residues. Germline V gene data show CDR1 as SGHTA and CDR2 as FQGNSA. The CDR3 nucleotides read TGTGCCAGCAGCTCCACAGGGGTTTCTGAAAAACTGTTTTTT. The encoded protein is CASSSTGVSEKLFF.

This clonotype is a singleton in its sample. This chain joins TRBV11-2 and TRBJ2-3; D is unresolved. From germline, CDR1 is SGHAT and CDR2 FQNNGV. The CDR3 extends over 14 amino acids. V lost 1 base and J 7 bases, leaving 12 bases between the germline ends. The CDR3 nucleotides read TGTGCCAGCAGCTTAGGGGCCAACCTCCATACGCAGTATTTT. This sequence encodes CASSLGANLHTQYF.

The rearrangement joins TRBV6-2 or TRBV6-3 to TRBJ2-4; no definite D call. The CDR3 has 13 residues. Germline assignment: CDR1 MNHEY and CDR2 SVGEGT. Trimming stripped 9 bases from V and 13 bases from J, with 22 bases between. Here the CDR3 DNA reads TGTGCCAGTGGAGCGCCGTGCACAGATACGCAGTACTTC. Amino acids: CASGAPCTDTQYF.

The genes are TRBV6-1 and TRBJ1-1; D is possibly TRBD1 (5 bases). This CDR3 has 14 amino acids. Germline V gene sequence: CDR1 MNHNS, CDR2 SASEGT. Between the trimmed V and J ends, which lost 2 bases and 11 bases, there was a span of 18 bases. This chain's CDR3 is CASSERYRGRDAFF. The CDR3 DNA follows: TGTGCCAGCAGTGAAAGGTATAGGGGCAGGGACGCTTTCTTT.

There are many counts of this clonotype. The chain combines TRBV7-9 with TRBJ2-5; D could derive from TRBD1 or TRBD2 (5 bases each). The germline CDR1 and CDR2 sequences are SEHNR and FQNEAQ (reference sequence). The ends were cut back, 4 bases at V and 10 bases at J, with 19 bases in the middle. CDR3 length: 14 amino acids. The CDR3 spells CASSYPDGTRDQYF. The CDR3, as DNA: TGTGCCAGCAGCTACCCGGACGGGACGAGAGACCAGTACTTC.

The chain joins TRBV7-6 to TRBJ2-4; unclear D gene. The J call may be in error: the DNA end matches TRBJ2-7 better. CDR3 length: 14 residues. Germline CDR1 is SGHVS and CDR2 is FNYEAQ. The chain's CDR3 is CASSLGPLIYEQYF. CDR3 nucleotide sequence: TGTGCCAGCAGCTTAGGACCGTTAATATACGAGCAGTACTTC.

The rearrangement joins TRBV6-1 to TRBJ2-6; a possible D gene is TRBD1 (6 bases). The CDR3 contains 19 residues. Trimming stripped 4 bases from V and 0 bases from J, with 19 bases between. Germline V gene sequence: CDR1 MNHNS, CDR2 SASEGT. The CDR3 is CASSAPQGTTGSGANVLTF. The CDR3 region has the DNA TGTGCCAGCAGTGCCCCTCAAGGGACGACAGGCTCTGGGGCCAACGTCCTGACTTTC.